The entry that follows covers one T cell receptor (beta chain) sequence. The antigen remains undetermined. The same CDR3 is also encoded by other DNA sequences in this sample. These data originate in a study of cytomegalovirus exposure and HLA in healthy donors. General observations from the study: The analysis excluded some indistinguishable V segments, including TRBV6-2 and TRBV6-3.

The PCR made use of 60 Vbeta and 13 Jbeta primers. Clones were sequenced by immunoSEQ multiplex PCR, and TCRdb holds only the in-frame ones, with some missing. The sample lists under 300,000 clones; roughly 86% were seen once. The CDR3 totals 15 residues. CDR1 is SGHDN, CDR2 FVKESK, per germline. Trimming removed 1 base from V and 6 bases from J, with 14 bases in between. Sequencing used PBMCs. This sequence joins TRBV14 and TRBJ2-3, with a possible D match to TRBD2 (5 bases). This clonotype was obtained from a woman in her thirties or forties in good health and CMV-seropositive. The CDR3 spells CASSQVGGAGDTQYF. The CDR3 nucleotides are TGTGCCAGCAGCCAAGTAGGAGGTGCCGGGGATACGCAGTATTTT.